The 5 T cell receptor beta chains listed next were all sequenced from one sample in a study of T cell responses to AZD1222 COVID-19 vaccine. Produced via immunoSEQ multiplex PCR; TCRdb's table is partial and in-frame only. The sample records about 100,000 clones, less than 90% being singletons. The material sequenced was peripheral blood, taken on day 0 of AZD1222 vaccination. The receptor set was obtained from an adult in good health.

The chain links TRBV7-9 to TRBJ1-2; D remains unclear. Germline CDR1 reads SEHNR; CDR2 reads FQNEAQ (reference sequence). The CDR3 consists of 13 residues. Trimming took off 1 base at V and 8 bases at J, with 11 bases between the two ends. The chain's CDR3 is CASSLEWQAGYTF. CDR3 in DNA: TGTGCCAGCAGCTTAGAGTGGCAGGCCGGCTACACCTTC.

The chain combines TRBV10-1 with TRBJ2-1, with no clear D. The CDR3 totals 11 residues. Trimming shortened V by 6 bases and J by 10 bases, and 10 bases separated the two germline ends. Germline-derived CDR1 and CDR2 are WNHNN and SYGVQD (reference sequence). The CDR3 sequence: CASRRTSEQFF. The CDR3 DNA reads TGCGCCAGCAGAAGGACGAGCGAGCAGTTCTTC.

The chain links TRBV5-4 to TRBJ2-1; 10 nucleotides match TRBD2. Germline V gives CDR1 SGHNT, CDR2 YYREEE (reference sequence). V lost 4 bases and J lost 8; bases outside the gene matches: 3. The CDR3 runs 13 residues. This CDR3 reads CASSPAGGDEQFF. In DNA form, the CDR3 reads TGTGCCAGCAGCCCAGCGGGAGGGGATGAGCAGTTCTTC.

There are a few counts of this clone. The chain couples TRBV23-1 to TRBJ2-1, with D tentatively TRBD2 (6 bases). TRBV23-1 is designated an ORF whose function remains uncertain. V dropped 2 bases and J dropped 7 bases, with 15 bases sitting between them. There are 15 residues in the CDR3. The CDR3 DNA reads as TGCGCCAGCAGTCAAGGCGGGATCTGCACAAATGAGCAGTTCTTC. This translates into CASSQGGICTNEQFF.

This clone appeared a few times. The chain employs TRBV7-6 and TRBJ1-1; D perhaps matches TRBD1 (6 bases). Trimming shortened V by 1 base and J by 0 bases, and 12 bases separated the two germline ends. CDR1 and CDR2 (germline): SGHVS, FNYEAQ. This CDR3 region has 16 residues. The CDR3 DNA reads TGTGCCAGCAGCTTAGGGTGGCAGGGGTTGAACACTGAAGCTTTCTTT. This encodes CASSLGWQGLNTEAFF.